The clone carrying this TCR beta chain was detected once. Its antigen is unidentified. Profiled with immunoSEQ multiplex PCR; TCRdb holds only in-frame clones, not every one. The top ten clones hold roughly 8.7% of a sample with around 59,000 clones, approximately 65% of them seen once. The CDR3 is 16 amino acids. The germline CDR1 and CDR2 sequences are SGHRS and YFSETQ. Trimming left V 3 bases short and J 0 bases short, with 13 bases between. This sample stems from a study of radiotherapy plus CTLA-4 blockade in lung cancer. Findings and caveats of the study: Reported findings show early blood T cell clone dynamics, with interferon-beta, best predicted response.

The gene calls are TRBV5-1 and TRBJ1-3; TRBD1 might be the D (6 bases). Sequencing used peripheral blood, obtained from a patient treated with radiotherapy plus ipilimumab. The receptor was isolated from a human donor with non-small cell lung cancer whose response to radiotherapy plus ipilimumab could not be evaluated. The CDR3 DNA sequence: TGCGCCAGCAGCTCGACTGGACAGCGCTCTGGAAACACCATATATTTT. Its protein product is CASSSTGQRSGNTIYF.